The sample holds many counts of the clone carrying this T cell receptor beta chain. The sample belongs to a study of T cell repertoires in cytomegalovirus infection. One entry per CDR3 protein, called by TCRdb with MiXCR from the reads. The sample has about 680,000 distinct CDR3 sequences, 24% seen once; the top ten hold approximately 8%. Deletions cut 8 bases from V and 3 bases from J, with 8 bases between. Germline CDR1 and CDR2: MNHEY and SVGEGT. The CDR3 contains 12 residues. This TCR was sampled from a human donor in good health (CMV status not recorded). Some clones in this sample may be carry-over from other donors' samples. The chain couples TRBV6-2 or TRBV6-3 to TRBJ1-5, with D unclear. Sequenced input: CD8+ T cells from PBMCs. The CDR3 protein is CASGPNNQPQHF. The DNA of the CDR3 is TGTGCCAGCGGACCTAACAATCAGCCCCAGCATTTT.